This entry lists 27 T cell receptor beta chains sequenced from one sample in a study of T cells after yellow fever vaccination. TCRdb processed the 5' RACE reads anew with MiXCR; each CDR3 protein has one entry. The sample consists of about 430,000 distinct CDR3 sequences, about 19% of them appearing once. The sample in question was PBMCs, obtained before the yellow fever booster vaccination. The receptors shown here come from a man in his late teens or twenties who received the YFV17D yellow fever vaccine.

CDR3 loop: CASAGLAETQYF. CDR3 DNA sequence: TGTGCCAGCGCCGGTTTAGCAGAGACCCAGTACTTC. The chain links TRBV11-2 to TRBJ2-5, with unresolved D. This CDR3 has 12 amino acids. Trimming pared 8 bases from V and 4 bases from J, leaving 11 bases between. Germline CDR1 is SGHAT and CDR2 is FQNNGV.

This clonotype was seen more than once but under ten times. One end of the junction is discordant with germline, which a read error may explain. The gene calls are TRBV7-8 and TRBJ2-2, with 7 bases fitting TRBD2. This CDR3 is 16 amino acids long. Germline-derived CDR1 and CDR2 are SGHVS and FQNEAQ. CDR3 protein: CSSRLLATTNTGELFF. The DNA of the CDR3 is TGTTCCAGCAGGCTACTAGCGACTACGAACACCGGGGAGCTGTTTTTT.

In its sample, this clonotype was seen a few times. V gene TRBV6-6 combines with J gene TRBJ1-1, with unresolved D. The CDR3 covers 17 residues. CDR1 and CDR2 (germline): MNHNY, SVGAGI (reference sequence). Trimming left V 2 bases short and J 6 bases short, with 22 bases between. The CDR3 is CASSYPNSRAYAPEAFF. In DNA, the CDR3 is TGTGCCAGCAGTTACCCCAACTCCCGGGCCTACGCCCCTGAAGCTTTCTTT.

Only a few counts were recorded for this clonotype. The genes are TRBV5-5 and TRBJ1-1; TRBD1 matches 8 bases. Germline V gives CDR1 SGHKS, CDR2 YYEKEE (reference sequence). The CDR3 is made up of 15 amino acids. V lost 4 bases and J lost 0; bases outside the gene matches: 5. The CDR3 protein is CASSPLGQVNTEAFF. In DNA form, the CDR3 reads TGTGCCAGCAGCCCCCTGGGACAGGTGAACACTGAAGCTTTCTTT. Variable domain in full (rest from reference TRBV5-5 and TRBJ1-1): DAGVTQSPTHLIKTRGQQVTLRCSPISGHKSVSWYQQVLGQGPQFIFQYYEKEERGRGNFPDRFSARQFPNYSSELNVNALLLGDSALYLCASSPLGQVNTEAFFGQGTRLTVV.

This chain joins TRBV24-1 and TRBJ2-3; 7 bases are a match to TRBD1. Germline lookup yields CDR1 KGHDR and CDR2 SFDVKD. V lost 0 bases, J lost 6 bases, and 2 bases stayed unmatched. There are 14 residues in the CDR3. Written as DNA, the CDR3 is TGTGCCACCAGTGATTTGAGGGGGCCGGATACGCAGTATTTT. Protein product: CATSDLRGPDTQYF.

The V gene is TRBV6-5, the J gene TRBJ2-5; 9 bases are shared with TRBD2. Trimming took 0 bases from V and 0 from J; bases not matched to a gene: 2. Germline loops: CDR1 MNHEY, CDR2 SVGAGI. The CDR3 is made up of 16 amino acids. CDR3 in amino acids: CASSYSTSGNQETQYF. The CDR3 DNA follows: TGTGCCAGCAGTTACTCGACTAGCGGAAACCAAGAGACCCAGTACTTC.

The chain is built from TRBV5-1 and TRBJ2-7, with D uncertain. Germline CDR1 and CDR2: SGHRS and YFSETQ. The CDR3 totals 12 residues. V lost 4 bases to trimming and J lost 5 bases, with 10 bases between them. CDR3 DNA: TGCGCCAGCAGCCCTATCTCGGACGAGCAGTACTTC. This encodes CASSPISDEQYF.

This clonotype has ten or more counts. The genes are TRBV20-1 and TRBJ2-7; the D is unclear. The CDR3 is 13 residues long. CDR1 and CDR2 (germline): DFQATT, SNEGSKA (reference sequence). The V end was cut by 5 bases, the J end by 3 bases, with 14 bases between. CDR3 sequence (DNA): TGCAGTGCTGCGGACCCCAGTCTCTACGAGCAGTACTTC. This translates into CSAADPSLYEQYF.

The chain joins TRBV24-1 to TRBJ2-2; 11 nucleotides agree with TRBD1. The CDR3 consists of 15 residues. CDR1 is KGHDR and CDR2 is SFDVKD in the germline V gene. The V and J ends lost 7 bases and 3 bases, in that order; junction bases with no gene match: 3. CDR3 DNA: TGTGCCACCAGCAGGGGACAGGGGGACACCGGGGAGCTGTTTTTT. It is translated as CATSRGQGDTGELFF.

A single count supports this clonotype. The rearrangement uses TRBV5-1 and TRBJ2-3; maybe TRBD2 (5 bases). The V and J ends lost 0 bases and 4 bases respectively, with 9 bases between them. There are 14 residues in the CDR3. From germline, CDR1 is SGHRS and CDR2 YFSETQ. CDR3 region: CASSLGLPADTQYF. The CDR3 region has the DNA TGCGCCAGCAGCTTGGGACTACCGGCAGATACGCAGTATTTT.

This clonotype appeared a few times. The J gene is TRBJ2-3, the V gene TRBV7-6; 8 nucleotides match TRBD2. After removal of 0 bases from V and 6 bases from J, the junction contained 11 bases not matched to a gene. The germline CDR1 and CDR2 sequences are SGHVS and FNYEAQ. CDR3 length equals 17 residues. The DNA for the CDR3 is TGTGCCAGCAGCTTAGCTGGTGACGGGGGGGCCCAGGATACGCAGTATTTT. This encodes CASSLAGDGGAQDTQYF. Full variable domain (remainder filled in from reference TRBV7-6 and TRBJ2-3): GAGVSQSPRYKVTKRGQDVALRCDPISGHVSLYWYRQALGQGPEFLTYFNYEAQQDKSGLPNDRFSAERPEGSISTLTIQRTEQRDSAMYRCASSLAGDGGAQDTQYFGPGTRLTVL.

Turning to this clonotype: A much larger clone is a single base away; this may be a read error. V gene TRBV10-3 combines with J gene TRBJ2-1; D is tentatively TRBD1 or TRBD2 (5 bases each). V lost 4 bases and J 1 base, leaving 11 bases between the germline ends. This CDR3 has 15 amino acids. Per the germline V gene, CDR1 is ENHRY and CDR2 is SYGVKD. CDR3 bases: TGTGCCATCAGTGCCGGGACCGAATCCTACAATGAGCAGTTCTTC. Translation: CAISAGTESYNEQFF.

V usage is TRBV6-1 and J usage is TRBJ2-3; D ambiguous. CDR1 is MNHNS and CDR2 is SASEGT in the germline V gene. CDR3 length equals 14 residues. V gave up 1 base and J gave up 2 bases, with 7 bases separating them. The CDR3 sequence: CASSEEYSTDTQYF. The DNA of the CDR3 is TGTGCCAGCAGTGAAGAATACTCCACAGATACGCAGTATTTT.

The chain has TRBV6-6 and TRBJ1-2; 7 nucleotides align to TRBD1. The CDR3 has 13 residues. Germline values: CDR1 MNHNY, CDR2 SVGAGI (reference sequence). V was clipped by 4 bases and J by 6 bases; unmatched bases: 5. This chain's CDR3 is CASSSTGEDGYTF. In DNA, the CDR3 is TGTGCCAGCAGTTCTACAGGGGAGGATGGCTACACCTTC.

A few counts support this clonotype. The V and J genes are TRBV7-9 and TRBJ2-4, with 11 bases lining up with TRBD1. After removal of 5 bases from V and 5 bases from J, the junction contained 8 bases not matched to a gene. This CDR3 has 16 residues. Germline loops: CDR1 SEHNR, CDR2 FQNEAQ (reference sequence). The CDR3 region is CASSPRTGGRENIQYF. CDR3 in DNA: TGTGCCAGCAGCCCCCGGACAGGGGGCCGGGAAAACATTCAGTACTTC. The entire variable domain, with the rest obtained from reference TRBV7-9 and TRBJ2-4, is as follows: DTGVSQNPRHKITKRGQNVTFRCDPISEHNRLYWYRQTLGQGPEFLTYFQNEAQLEKSRLLSDRFSAERPKGSFSTLEIQRTEQGDSAMYLCASSPRTGGRENIQYFGAGTRLSVL.

V usage is TRBV24-1 and J usage is TRBJ1-1; D unresolved. The V and J ends lost 9 bases and 1 base respectively, with 17 bases between them. The CDR3 loop spans 15 amino acids. Germline values: CDR1 KGHDR, CDR2 SFDVKD. The CDR3 is CATEGVVGKNTEAFF. The CDR3 DNA sequence: TGTGCCACCGAGGGTGTGGTAGGCAAGAACACTGAAGCTTTCTTT.

This clonotype was seen more than once but under ten times. The chain couples TRBV6-5 to TRBJ2-1; no clear D gene. The CDR3 loop spans 15 amino acids. The germline gives CDR1 MNHEY, CDR2 SVGAGI. V lost 5 bases and J lost 0, with 11 bases in between. The CDR3 protein is CASSMTASSYNEQFF. The CDR3 nucleotides are TGTGCCAGCAGTATGACTGCGAGCTCCTACAATGAGCAGTTCTTC.

This clonotype was seen a few times. This chain links TRBV20-1 with TRBJ2-2; 8 positions agree with TRBD2. Trimming removed 0 bases from V and 6 bases from J; junction bases left unmatched: 6. From germline, CDR1 is DFQATT and CDR2 SNEGSKA (reference sequence). CDR3 size: 15 residues. The CDR3 DNA follows: TGCAGTGCTAGAGATGGGACTAGGAGGGCCGGGGAGCTGTTTTTT. Its protein is CSARDGTRRAGELFF.

The chain joins TRBV5-4 to TRBJ1-2, with 8 bases identical to TRBD1. CDR1 and CDR2 from the germline V gene are SGHNT and YYREEE (reference sequence). J gave up 6 bases and V 0 bases, and 4 bases lay outside the gene matches. CDR3 length: 14 residues. The CDR3 nucleotides read TGTGCCAGCAGCTTGGGACAGGGGTGGGATGGCTACACCTTC. Encoded protein: CASSLGQGWDGYTF.

This clonotype has a handful of counts. CDR3 sequence reads: CSAPEGAADTQYF. For the CDR3, the DNA is TGCAGCGCCCCGGAGGGGGCGGCAGATACGCAGTATTTT. The chain couples TRBV29-1 to TRBJ2-3, with a weak D call TRBD1 (7 bases). The CDR3 runs to 13 residues. Trimming stripped 7 bases from V and 4 bases from J, with 15 bases between. The germline gives CDR1 SQVTM, CDR2 ANQGSEA.

This clonotype was recorded a few times. This rearrangement joins TRBV4-2 to TRBJ2-3; the D gene is possibly TRBD1 (6 bases). The V gene's germline CDR1 is LGHNA and CDR2 YNFKEQ. The CDR3 has 17 residues. Trimming left V 3 bases short and J 2 bases short, with 18 bases between. The CDR3 DNA sequence: TGTGCCAGCAGCCAGACGGGACAAGCTCGTTCCACAGATACGCAGTATTTT. This sequence encodes CASSQTGQARSTDTQYF.

The gene calls are TRBV4-2 and TRBJ1-6; 8 bases map to TRBD1. The CDR3 loop spans 15 amino acids. Per the germline V gene, CDR1 is LGHNA and CDR2 is YNFKEQ. V lost 2 bases and J lost 7; bases outside the gene matches: 4. The CDR3 region is CASSQSDRANSPLHF. CDR3 coding DNA: TGTGCCAGCAGCCAATCGGACAGGGCGAATTCACCCCTCCACTTT.

This clonotype was seen a handful of times. The genes are TRBV9 and TRBJ2-7; D is perhaps TRBD2 (5 bases). This CDR3 region has 14 residues. V was trimmed by 0 bases and J by 0 bases, leaving 7 bases between them. Per the germline V gene, CDR1 is SGDLS and CDR2 is YYNGEE. CDR3 amino acids: CASSVDLASYEQYF. CDR3 bases: TGTGCCAGCAGCGTAGACCTAGCCTCCTACGAGCAGTACTTC.

This clonotype showed up just a few times. V and J are TRBV5-1 and TRBJ1-5; TRBD1 matches at 7 bases. Trimming took 7 bases from V and 0 from J; bases not matched to a gene: 7. The CDR3 has 15 residues. Per the germline V gene, CDR1 is SGHRS and CDR2 is YFSETQ. The CDR3 DNA is TGCGCCAGCGCCACCGGGACAGATAGCAATCAGCCCCAGCATTTT. Encoded protein: CASATGTDSNQPQHF.

This clonotype was recorded a few times. V is TRBV5-1 and J is TRBJ2-7; 16 nucleotides match TRBD2. This CDR3 has 15 amino acids. CDR1 is SGHRS, CDR2 YFSETQ, per germline. V was clipped by 4 bases and J by 6 bases; unmatched bases: 4. The CDR3: CASSPGLAGGREQYF. The CDR3 DNA sequence: TGCGCCAGCAGCCCGGGACTAGCGGGGGGGCGCGAGCAGTACTTC.

The gene calls are TRBV29-1 and TRBJ2-1; unclear D gene. The germline CDR1 and CDR2 sequences are SQVTM and ANQGSEA. The V gene lost 1 base and the J gene lost 4 bases, with 8 bases spanning the gap. The CDR3 extends over 13 amino acids. The CDR3 DNA sequence: TGCAGCGTTGAAGGCAGAGCATACAATGAGCAGTTCTTC. Protein sequence: CSVEGRAYNEQFF.

This clonotype was counted a few times. The chain couples TRBV7-9 to TRBJ1-1; a possible D gene is TRBD1 (5 bases). Germline values: CDR1 SEHNR, CDR2 FQNEAQ (reference sequence). Between the trimmed V and J ends, which lost 1 base and 11 bases, there was a span of 11 bases. The CDR3 is 12 amino acids. The CDR3 protein is CASSLGPWGAFF. In DNA form, the CDR3 reads TGTGCCAGCAGCTTAGGCCCCTGGGGGGCTTTCTTT.